This T cell receptor beta chain was observed in a study of control samples from healthy donors and cancer patients (dated by TCRdb to about 2020). For this clone: The antigen it binds to is not known. Per-nucleotide qualities are absent, and no much larger clonotype sits a single base away.

The library was prepared using the immunoSEQ multiplex PCR assay. TCRdb retrieved this table from immuneACCESS and kept in-frame rearrangements only. Not all clones are present; in checked studies, unresolved V genes account for under half, and no reason is known for the remainder. This sample has 75,000 to 95,000 clones in its table, and roughly 89% of those were observed once. Together, the top ten hold roughly a tenth of the sample. The TCR originated in a woman between 45 and 65 years old with colorectal cancer. The sequenced sample was PBMCs.

The nucleotides are TGCGCCAGCAGCTTGGCCGCGGGGGCCCGCTACAATGAGCAGTTCTTC. Translation gives CASSLAAGARYNEQFF. The rearrangement joined TRBV5-1 to TRBJ2-1; matching of 7 bases hints at TRBD2 as the D gene. Reading from cysteine to phenylalanine, the CDR3 counts 16 amino acids. Only the CDR3 DNA stays, 48 bases, in frame from base 1. CDR1 and CDR2 were assigned from the germline V gene as SGHRS and YFSETQ. Between the V and J ends, shortened by 0 bases and 3 bases respectively, the junction contains 13 bases.